This entry lists 12 T cell receptor beta chains sequenced from one sample in a study of read filtering for tumor transcriptome and immune sequencing. This library used roughly 400 ng RNA and molecular barcoded adaptors spanning alpha/delta and beta/gamma chains. MiXCR, run by TCRdb on the reads, gives a single entry per CDR3 protein. Among around 40,000 distinct CDR3 sequences, about 10% were seen once, and the ten largest hold approximately 37%. Material for sequencing was a population of CD138-negative cells sorted from bone marrow. These receptors were collected from a donor at least 40 years old with multiple myeloma.

As regards this clonotype: Given a much more abundant clone one base away, this may be a read error. V gene TRBV4-2 combines with J gene TRBJ2-7; D possibly corresponds to TRBD2 (5 bases). The CDR3 consists of 13 residues. Germline-derived CDR1 and CDR2 are LGHNA and YNFKEQ. The CDR3 is CASSLPSSYGQYF. The CDR3 bases are TGTGCCAGCAGCTTGCCTAGCTCCTACGGGCAGTACTTC.

This clonotype came up many times. V gene TRBV29-1 combines with J gene TRBJ1-3; D unclear. The CDR3 loop spans 14 amino acids. Trimming removed 7 bases from V and 4 bases from J, with 17 bases in between. Germline-derived CDR1 and CDR2 are SQVTM and ANQGSEA. The chain's CDR3 is CSAIRGIGGNTIYF. Here the CDR3 DNA reads TGCAGCGCGATCCGAGGGATTGGGGGAAACACCATATATTTT.

This clonotype was recorded at least ten times. The chain joins TRBV5-6 to TRBJ2-1, with a tentative D call TRBD2 (5 bases). This CDR3 has 12 amino acids. Deletions cut 4 bases from V and 9 bases from J, with 11 bases between. Germline-derived CDR1 and CDR2 are SGHDT and YYEEEE. The CDR3 region has the DNA TGTGCCAGCAGCCCGGAGGCGGGTGAGCAGTTCTTC. Translating gives CASSPEAGEQFF. Full variable domain (missing parts from reference TRBV5-6 and TRBJ2-1): DAGVTQSPTHLIKTRGQQVTLRCSPKSGHDTVSWYQQALGQGPQFIFQYYEEEERQRGNFPDRFSGHQFPNYSSELNVNALLLGDSALYLCASSPEAGEQFFGPGTRLTVL.

This clonotype appeared many times. CDR3 region: CASSRQGPPIETQYF. CDR3 nucleotides: TGCGCCAGCAGTCGACAGGGACCTCCAATAGAGACCCAGTACTTC. The chain combines TRBV23-1 with TRBJ2-5; 7 bases map to TRBD1. TRBV23-1 counts as an open reading frame of uncertain function. The V and J ends lost 4 bases and 4 bases, in that order; junction bases with no gene match: 9. CDR3 length equals 15 residues.

This clonotype ranks as medium-sized. V gene TRBV20-1 combines with J gene TRBJ1-6, with 9 nucleotides matching TRBD1. Germline V lookup: CDR1 DFQATT, CDR2 SNEGSKA (reference sequence). The length of the CDR3 is 19 residues. V dropped 1 base and J dropped 0; count of bases not matched to a gene: 10. As DNA, the CDR3 is TGCAGTGCTAGAGCCCCGGGACAGGGTGGCTACTCCTATAATTCACCCCTCCACTTT. As protein: CSARAPGQGGYSYNSPLHF.

This clonotype has at least ten counts. The genes are TRBV7-8 and TRBJ2-5; D remains ambiguous. V lost 5 bases to trimming and J lost 2 bases, with 9 bases between them. Germline V gene sequence: CDR1 SGHVS, CDR2 FQNEAQ. This CDR3 has 13 residues. Written as DNA, the CDR3 is TGTGCCAGCAGCCAGGACCTTCAAGAGACCCAGTACTTC. Its translation is CASSQDLQETQYF.

This clonotype was detected ten times or more. V is TRBV15 and J is TRBJ2-3; 7 positions agree with TRBD2. Trimming cost V 0 bases and J 1 base; bases outside gene matches: 4. From germline, CDR1 is LNHNV and CDR2 YYDKDF (reference sequence). This CDR3 has 16 amino acids. This chain's CDR3 is CATSREDGGGTDTQYF. In DNA, the CDR3 is TGTGCCACCAGCAGAGAGGATGGGGGGGGCACAGATACGCAGTATTTT.

This clonotype was seen repeatedly, ten times or more. The genes are TRBV11-2 and TRBJ2-5, with D possibly being TRBD2 (5 bases). The V gene's germline CDR1 is SGHAT and CDR2 FQNNGV. There are 13 residues in the CDR3. The V end was cut by 3 bases, the J end by 3 bases, with 8 bases between. The CDR3 DNA follows: TGTGCCAGCAGCTTTTCCGGGGAAGAGACCCAGTACTTC. Protein sequence: CASSFSGEETQYF.

This clonotype is categorized as medium-sized. V gene TRBV29-1 combines with J gene TRBJ2-1; 9 nucleotides align to TRBD2. CDR1 and CDR2 from the germline V gene are SQVTM and ANQGSEA. Unmatched junction bases numbered 4, after V lost 4 bases and J lost 3 bases. This CDR3 contains 14 residues. This CDR3 is CSVVASGIYNEQFF. DNA of the CDR3: TGCAGCGTTGTAGCTAGCGGGATCTACAATGAGCAGTTCTTC.

This clonotype came up many times. The chain has TRBV10-3 and TRBJ2-5, with D perhaps matching TRBD1 or TRBD2 (5 bases each). CDR3 length equals 14 residues. Germline lookup yields CDR1 ENHRY and CDR2 SYGVKD. The V end lost 6 bases, the J end lost 2 bases, and 13 bases lay between the germline ends. Written as DNA, the CDR3 is TGTGCCATCAGGCCGGGGCAGCAGCAAGAGACCCAGTACTTC. It is translated as CAIRPGQQQETQYF.

This clonotype was counted many times. The chain carries TRBV30 and TRBJ2-2; D might be TRBD1 (9 bases). The germline gives CDR1 GTSNPN, CDR2 SVGIG (reference sequence). The CDR3 extends over 15 amino acids. Trimming took off 6 bases at V and 5 bases at J, with 19 bases between the two ends. CDR3 nucleotide sequence: TGTGCCTGTGGTAGCGGGACAGGGAATACCGGGGAGCTGTTTTTT. This translates into CACGSGTGNTGELFF. Together with reference TRBV30 and TRBJ2-2, the CDR3 gives the full variable domain: SQTIHQWPATLVQPVGSPLSLECTVEGTSNPNLYWYRQAAGRGLQLLFYSVGIGQISSEVPQNLSASRPQDRQFILSSKKLLLSDSGFYLCACGSGTGNTGELFFGEGSRLTVL.

The table lists this clonotype with many counts. The V and J genes are TRBV5-1 and TRBJ2-5; TRBD2 might be the D (5 bases). Germline V gene sequence: CDR1 SGHRS, CDR2 YFSETQ. V was shortened by 0 bases and J by 5 bases, with 14 bases between the two germline ends. The CDR3 spans 15 residues. In DNA form, the CDR3 reads TGCGCCAGCAGCTTGGGGGTCGGAGGCGACGAGACCCAGTACTTC. Translated, it gives CASSLGVGGDETQYF.